The present entry profiles one TCR beta chain with its context. Antigen: not known. V lost 1 base and J lost 2, with 6 bases in between. Germline-derived CDR1 and CDR2 are SGHDN and FVKESK. The CDR3 runs to 15 residues. Libraries were prepared by immunoSEQ multiplex PCR; TCRdb keeps only in-frame clonotypes and omits some of them. Of about 27,000 clones in the sample, more than 75% are singletons; the top ten hold roughly 1.1%. The data originate from a study of T cells in narcolepsy. Overall study findings and caveats: Autoreactive HCRT-specific and TRIB2-specific clonotypes were marked in same-patient CSF-versus-blood CD4+ comparisons. Reportedly, autoreactive clonotypes were serially detected in patients' blood but not controls'.

Sequenced: CD45RA- memory CD4+ T cells from PBMCs. The genes are TRBV14 and TRBJ2-6, with D possibly TRBD1 on 6 matching bases. The receptor's source is a human donor with narcolepsy. The CDR3 reads CASSQGTAGANVLTF. The CDR3 DNA follows: TGTGCCAGCAGCCAAGGGACAGCTGGGGCCAACGTCCTGACTTTC.